This TCR beta chain was recovered during a study of cytomegalovirus exposure and HLA in healthy donors. Study findings and constraints: Researchers reportedly found TCR beta sequences accurately predicted most subjects' HLA-A and HLA-B alleles. High specificity and sensitivity for cytomegalovirus status were reported for the classifier. Rarity characterized most TCR sequences, yet some public TCRs appeared in many donors.

The PCR made use of 60 Vbeta and 13 Jbeta primers. Sequencing was performed with immunoSEQ multiplex PCR; in TCRdb, only in-frame clones are kept and a portion is missing. The sample lists approximately 200,000 clones; around 82% were seen once. The CDR3 has 16 amino acids. Germline V gene lookup returns CDR1 SGDLS and CDR2 YYNGEE. V shed 0 bases and J 5 bases; nucleotides not matched to a gene: 11. With regard to this clone: Its antigen is as yet unknown.

This TCR was sampled from a boy younger than 18 in good health and CMV-seronegative. Material: PBMCs. The V gene is TRBV9, the J gene TRBJ2-7, with 7 nucleotides matching TRBD2. CDR3 residues: CASSVGGGGVFDEQYF. CDR3 sequence (DNA): TGTGCCAGCAGCGTAGGTGGTGGGGGGGTCTTTGACGAGCAGTACTTC. The whole variable domain, filled in from reference TRBV9 and TRBJ2-7, reads DSGVTQTPKHLITATGQRVTLRCSPRSGDLSVYWYQQSLDQGLQFLIQYYNGEERAKGNILERFSAQQFPDLHSELNLSSLELGDSALYFCASSVGGGGVFDEQYFGPGTRLTVT.